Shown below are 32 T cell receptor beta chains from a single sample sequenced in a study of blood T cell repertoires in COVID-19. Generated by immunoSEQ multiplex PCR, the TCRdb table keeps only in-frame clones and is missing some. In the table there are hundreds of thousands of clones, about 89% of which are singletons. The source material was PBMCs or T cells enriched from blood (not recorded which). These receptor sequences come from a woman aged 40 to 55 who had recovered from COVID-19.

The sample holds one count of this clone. The CDR3 DNA is TGTGCCACCCGGGGCACAGGGGGCGAGCAGTACTTC. The encoded protein is CATRGTGGEQYF. V and J are TRBV24-1 and TRBJ2-7; TRBD1 matches 8 bases. There are 12 residues in the CDR3. With V trimmed by 9 bases and J by 6 bases, 6 bases remained unmatched. From germline, CDR1 is KGHDR and CDR2 SFDVKD.

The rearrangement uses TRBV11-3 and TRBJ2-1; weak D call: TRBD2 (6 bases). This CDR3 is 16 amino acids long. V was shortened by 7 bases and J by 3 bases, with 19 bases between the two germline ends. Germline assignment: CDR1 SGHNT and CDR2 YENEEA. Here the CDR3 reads CASTPYGSGNYNEQFF. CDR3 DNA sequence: TGTGCCAGCACCCCATATGGTAGCGGCAACTACAATGAGCAGTTCTTC. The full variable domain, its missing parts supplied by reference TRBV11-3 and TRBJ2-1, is EAGVVQSPRYKIIEKKQPVAFWCNPISGHNTLYWYLQNLGQGPELLIRYENEEAVDDSQLPKDRFSAERLKGVDSTLKIQPAELGDSAVYLCASTPYGSGNYNEQFFGPGTRLTVL.

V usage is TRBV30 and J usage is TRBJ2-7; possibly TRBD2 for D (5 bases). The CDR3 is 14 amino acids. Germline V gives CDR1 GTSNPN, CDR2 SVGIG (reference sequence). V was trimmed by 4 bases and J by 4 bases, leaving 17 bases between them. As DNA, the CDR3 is TGTGCCTGGACCTCCGACCTCAGCGGTTACGAGCAGTACTTC. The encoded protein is CAWTSDLSGYEQYF. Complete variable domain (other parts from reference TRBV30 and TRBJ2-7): SQTIHQWPATLVQPVGSPLSLECTVEGTSNPNLYWYRQAAGRGLQLLFYSVGIGQISSEVPQNLSASRPQDRQFILSSKKLLLSDSGFYLCAWTSDLSGYEQYFGPGTRLTVT.

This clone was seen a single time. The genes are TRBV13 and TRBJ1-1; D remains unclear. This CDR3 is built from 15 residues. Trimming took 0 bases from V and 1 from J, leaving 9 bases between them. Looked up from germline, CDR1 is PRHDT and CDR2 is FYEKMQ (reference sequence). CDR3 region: CASSLGFRSNTEAFF. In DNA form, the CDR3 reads TGTGCCAGCAGCTTAGGCTTCAGATCGAACACTGAAGCTTTCTTT.

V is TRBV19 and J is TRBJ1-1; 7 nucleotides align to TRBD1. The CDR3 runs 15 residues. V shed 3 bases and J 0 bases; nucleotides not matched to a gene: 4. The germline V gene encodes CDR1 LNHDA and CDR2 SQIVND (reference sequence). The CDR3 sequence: CASSISTGLNTEAFF. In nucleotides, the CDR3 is TGTGCCAGTAGTATTTCGACAGGGCTGAACACTGAAGCTTTCTTT.

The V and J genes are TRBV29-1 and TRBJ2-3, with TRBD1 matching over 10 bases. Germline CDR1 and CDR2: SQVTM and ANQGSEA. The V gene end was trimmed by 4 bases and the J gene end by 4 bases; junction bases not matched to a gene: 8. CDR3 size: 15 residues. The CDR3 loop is CSVGDRGREADTQYF. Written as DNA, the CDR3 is TGCAGCGTTGGGGACAGGGGACGGGAGGCAGATACGCAGTATTTT.

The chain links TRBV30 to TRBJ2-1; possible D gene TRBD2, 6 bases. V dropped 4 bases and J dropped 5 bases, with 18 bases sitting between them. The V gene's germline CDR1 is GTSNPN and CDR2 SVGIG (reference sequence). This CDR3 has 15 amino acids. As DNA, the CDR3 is TGTGCCTGGACCCTGCGACTGGCGGGAAACAATGAGCAGTTCTTC. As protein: CAWTLRLAGNNEQFF.

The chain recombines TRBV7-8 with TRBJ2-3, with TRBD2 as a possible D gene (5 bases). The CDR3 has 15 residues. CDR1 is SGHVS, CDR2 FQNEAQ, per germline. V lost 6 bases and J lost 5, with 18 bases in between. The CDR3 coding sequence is TGTGCCAGCAGGGCACTATATTGGGCGGGAGATACGCAGTATTTT. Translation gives CASRALYWAGDTQYF.

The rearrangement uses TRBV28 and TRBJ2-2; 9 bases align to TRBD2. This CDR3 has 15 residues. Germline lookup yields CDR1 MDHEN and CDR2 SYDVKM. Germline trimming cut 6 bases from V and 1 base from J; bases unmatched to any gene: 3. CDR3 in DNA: TGTGCCAGCAGGGTTAGCGGGGGGAACACCGGGGAGCTGTTTTTT. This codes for CASRVSGGNTGELFF.

The DNA of the CDR3 is TGTGCCACCGGATCGGGCAGGGAGGGTAAAAAACTGTTTTTT. Protein sequence: CATGSGREGKKLFF. The chain joins TRBV24-1 to TRBJ1-4; possible D gene TRBD1, 5 bases. Germline CDR1 is KGHDR and CDR2 is SFDVKD. Trimming removed 9 bases from V and 9 bases from J, with 19 bases in between. The CDR3 consists of 14 residues.

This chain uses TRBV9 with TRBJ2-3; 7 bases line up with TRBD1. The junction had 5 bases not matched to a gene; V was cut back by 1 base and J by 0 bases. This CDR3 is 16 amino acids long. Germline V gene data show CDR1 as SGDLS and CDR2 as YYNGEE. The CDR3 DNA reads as TGTGCCAGCAGCGTACACAGGGGAAGAAGCACAGATACGCAGTATTTT. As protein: CASSVHRGRSTDTQYF.

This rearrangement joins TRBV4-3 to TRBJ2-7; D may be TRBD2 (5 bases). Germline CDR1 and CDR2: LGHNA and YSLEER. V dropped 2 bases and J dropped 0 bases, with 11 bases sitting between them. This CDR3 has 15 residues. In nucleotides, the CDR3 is TGCGCCAGCAGCCAATTCGCGGACTCCTCCTACGAGCAGTACTTC. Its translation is CASSQFADSSYEQYF.

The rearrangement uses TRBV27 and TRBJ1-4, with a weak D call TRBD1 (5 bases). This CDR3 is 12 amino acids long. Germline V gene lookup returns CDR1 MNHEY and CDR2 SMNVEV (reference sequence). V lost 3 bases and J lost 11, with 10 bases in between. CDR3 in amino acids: CASSFPRGKLFF. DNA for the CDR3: TGTGCCAGCAGTTTTCCCCGGGGGAAACTGTTTTTT.

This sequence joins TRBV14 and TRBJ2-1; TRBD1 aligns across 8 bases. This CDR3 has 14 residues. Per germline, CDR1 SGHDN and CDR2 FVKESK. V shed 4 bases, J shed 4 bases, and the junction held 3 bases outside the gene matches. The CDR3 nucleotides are TGTGCCAGCAGCCGGACAGGGCCTTACAATGAGCAGTTCTTC. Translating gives CASSRTGPYNEQFF. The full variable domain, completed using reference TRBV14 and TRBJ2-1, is EAGVTQFPSHSVIEKGQTVTLRCDPISGHDNLYWYRRVMGKEIKFLLHFVKESKQDESGMPNNRFLAERTGGTYSTLKVQPAELEDSGVYFCASSRTGPYNEQFFGPGTRLTVL.

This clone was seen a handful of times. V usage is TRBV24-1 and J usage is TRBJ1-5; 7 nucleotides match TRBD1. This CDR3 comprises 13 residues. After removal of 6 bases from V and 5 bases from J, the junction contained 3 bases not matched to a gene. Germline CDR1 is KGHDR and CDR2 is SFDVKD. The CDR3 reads CATSTGDHQPQHF. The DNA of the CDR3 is TGTGCCACCAGTACAGGGGACCATCAGCCCCAGCATTTT.

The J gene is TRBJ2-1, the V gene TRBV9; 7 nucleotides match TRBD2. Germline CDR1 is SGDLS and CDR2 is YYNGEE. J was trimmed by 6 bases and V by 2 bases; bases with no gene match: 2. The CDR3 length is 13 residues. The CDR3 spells CASSVSSGNEQFF. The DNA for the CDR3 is TGTGCCAGCAGCGTCTCTAGCGGCAATGAGCAGTTCTTC. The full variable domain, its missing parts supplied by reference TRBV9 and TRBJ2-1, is DSGVTQTPKHLITATGQRVTLRCSPRSGDLSVYWYQQSLDQGLQFLIQYYNGEERAKGNILERFSAQQFPDLHSELNLSSLELGDSALYFCASSVSSGNEQFFGPGTRLTVL.

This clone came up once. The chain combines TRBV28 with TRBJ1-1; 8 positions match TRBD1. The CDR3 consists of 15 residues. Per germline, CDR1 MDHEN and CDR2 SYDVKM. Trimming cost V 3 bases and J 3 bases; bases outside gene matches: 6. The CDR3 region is CASSFADRVHTEAFF. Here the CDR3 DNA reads TGTGCCAGCAGTTTCGCGGACAGGGTTCACACTGAAGCTTTCTTT.

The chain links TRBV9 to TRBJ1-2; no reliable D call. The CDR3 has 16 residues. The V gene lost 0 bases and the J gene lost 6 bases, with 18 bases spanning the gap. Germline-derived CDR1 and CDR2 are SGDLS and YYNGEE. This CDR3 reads CASSVGGGQAPDGYTF. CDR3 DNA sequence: TGTGCCAGCAGCGTAGGGGGAGGGCAGGCCCCCGATGGCTACACCTTC.

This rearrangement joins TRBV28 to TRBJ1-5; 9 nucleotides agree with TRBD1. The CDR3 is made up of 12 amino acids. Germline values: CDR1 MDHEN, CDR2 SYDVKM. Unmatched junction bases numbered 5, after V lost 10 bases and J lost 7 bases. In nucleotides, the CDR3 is TGTGCCACCGGGACAGGGAACCAGCCCCAGCATTTT. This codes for CATGTGNQPQHF.

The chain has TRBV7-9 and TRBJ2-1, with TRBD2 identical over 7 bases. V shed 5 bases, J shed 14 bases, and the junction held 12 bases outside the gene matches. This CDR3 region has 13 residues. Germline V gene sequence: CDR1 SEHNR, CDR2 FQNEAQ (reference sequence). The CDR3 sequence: CASSLSAGLEEFF. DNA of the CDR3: TGTGCCAGCAGCCTTTCAGCAGGACTAGAGGAGTTCTTC.

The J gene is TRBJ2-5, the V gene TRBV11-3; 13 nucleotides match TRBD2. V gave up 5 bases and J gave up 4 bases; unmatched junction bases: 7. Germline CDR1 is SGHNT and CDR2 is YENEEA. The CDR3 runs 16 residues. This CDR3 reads CASSPRTSGSRETQYF. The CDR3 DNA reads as TGTGCCAGCAGCCCCCGGACTAGCGGGAGTAGAGAGACCCAGTACTTC.

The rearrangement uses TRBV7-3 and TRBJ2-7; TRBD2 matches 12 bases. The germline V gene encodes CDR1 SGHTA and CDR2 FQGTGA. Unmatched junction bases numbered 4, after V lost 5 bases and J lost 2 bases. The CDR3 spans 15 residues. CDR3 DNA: TGTGCCAGCAGCCCACTAGCGGGAGGTACCTACGAGCAGTACTTC. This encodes CASSPLAGGTYEQYF.

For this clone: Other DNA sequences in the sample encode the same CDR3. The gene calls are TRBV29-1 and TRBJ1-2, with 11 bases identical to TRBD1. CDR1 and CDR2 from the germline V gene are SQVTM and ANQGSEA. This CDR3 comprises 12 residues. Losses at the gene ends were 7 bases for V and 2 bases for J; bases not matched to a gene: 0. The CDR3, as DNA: TGCAGCGGGACAGGGGGCAACTATGGCTACACCTTC. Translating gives CSGTGGNYGYTF.

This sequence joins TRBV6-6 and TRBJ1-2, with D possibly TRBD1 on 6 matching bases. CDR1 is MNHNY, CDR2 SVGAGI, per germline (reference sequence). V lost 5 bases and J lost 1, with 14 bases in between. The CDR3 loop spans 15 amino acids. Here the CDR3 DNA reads TGTGCCAGCAGTGGTATCCAGGGGCTTAACTATGGCTACACCTTC. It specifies CASSGIQGLNYGYTF.

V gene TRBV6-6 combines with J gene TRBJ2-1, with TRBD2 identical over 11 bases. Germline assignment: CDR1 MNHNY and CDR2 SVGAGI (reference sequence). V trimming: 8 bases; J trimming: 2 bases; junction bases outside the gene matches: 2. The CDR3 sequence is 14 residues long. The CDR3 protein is CASLSGGAYNEQFF. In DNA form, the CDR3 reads TGTGCCAGCCTTAGCGGGGGGGCCTACAATGAGCAGTTCTTC.

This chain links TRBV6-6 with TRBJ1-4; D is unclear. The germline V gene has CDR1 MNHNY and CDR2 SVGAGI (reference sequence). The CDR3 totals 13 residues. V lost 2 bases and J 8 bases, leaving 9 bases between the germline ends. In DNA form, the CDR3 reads TGTGCCAGCAGTTACACATCGGGGGAAAAACTGTTTTTT. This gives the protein CASSYTSGEKLFF.

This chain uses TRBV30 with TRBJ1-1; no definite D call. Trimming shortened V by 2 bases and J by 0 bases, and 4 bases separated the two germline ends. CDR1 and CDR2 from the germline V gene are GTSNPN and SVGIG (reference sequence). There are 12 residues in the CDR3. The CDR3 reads CAWSTVNTEAFF. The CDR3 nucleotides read TGTGCCTGGAGTACGGTGAACACTGAAGCTTTCTTT.

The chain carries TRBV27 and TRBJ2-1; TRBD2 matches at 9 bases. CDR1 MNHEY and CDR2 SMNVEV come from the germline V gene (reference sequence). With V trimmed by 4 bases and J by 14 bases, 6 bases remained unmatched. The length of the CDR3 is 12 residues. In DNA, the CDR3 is TGTGCCAGCAGTTCCCTAGCGGGAACGGAGTTCTTC. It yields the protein CASSSLAGTEFF.

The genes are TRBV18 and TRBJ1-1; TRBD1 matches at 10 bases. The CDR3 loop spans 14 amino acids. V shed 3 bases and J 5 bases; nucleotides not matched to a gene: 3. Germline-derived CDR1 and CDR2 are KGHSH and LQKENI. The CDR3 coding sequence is TGTGCCAGCTCACCGACAGGGGGCCGAACTGAAGCTTTCTTT. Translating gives CASSPTGGRTEAFF.

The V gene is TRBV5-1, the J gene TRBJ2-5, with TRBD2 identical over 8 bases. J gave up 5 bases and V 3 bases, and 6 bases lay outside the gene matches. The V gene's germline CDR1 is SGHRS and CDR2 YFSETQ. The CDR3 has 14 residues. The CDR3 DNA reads TGCGCCAGCAGCTCCGGGGGGGCGCGGGAGACCCAGTACTTC. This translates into CASSSGGARETQYF.

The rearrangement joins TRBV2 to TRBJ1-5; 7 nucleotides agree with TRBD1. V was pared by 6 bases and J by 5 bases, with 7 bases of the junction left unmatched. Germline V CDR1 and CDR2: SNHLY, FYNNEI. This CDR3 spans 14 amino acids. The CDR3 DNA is TGTGCCAGCAGCAGCCAGGGGGACCATCAGCCCCAGCATTTT. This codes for CASSSQGDHQPQHF. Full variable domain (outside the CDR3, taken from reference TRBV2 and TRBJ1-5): EPEVTQTPSHQVTQMGQEVILRCVPISNHLYFYWYRQILGQKVEFLVSFYNNEISEKSEIFDDQFSVERPDGSNFTLKIRSTKLEDSAMYFCASSSQGDHQPQHFGDGTRLSIL.

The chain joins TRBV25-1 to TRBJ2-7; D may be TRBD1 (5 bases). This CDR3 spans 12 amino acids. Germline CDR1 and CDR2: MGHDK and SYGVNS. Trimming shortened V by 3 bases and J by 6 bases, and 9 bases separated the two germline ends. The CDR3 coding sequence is TGTGCCAGCAGTGACAGGGTCCTCGAGCAGTACTTC. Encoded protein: CASSDRVLEQYF.